Listed below are T cell receptor beta chains from one sample, sequenced in a study of blood T cells in healthy people across ages. TCRdb passed the 5' RACE reads through MiXCR, listing each CDR3 protein once. In the table there are 1.5 million or so distinct CDR3 sequences, approximately 38% of which are singletons. The source material was blood. The receptors originated from a woman aged 18 to 35 in good health. The CDR3 runs from the conserved cysteine through the conserved F or W. Each record gives: V gene, D gene, J gene, clone size, CDR3 DNA, CDR3 protein. The D gene is left open where the match is weak. Clone size is shown for a subset of rows, as once, few, many or a class of expanded clone.

>TRBV5-6|.|TRBJ1-2|.
TGTGCCAGCAGCGGCTGGACAGTAGGATATGGCTACACCTTC
CASSGWTVGYGYTF
>TRBV6-5|TRBD2|TRBJ2-1|few
TGTGCCAGCAGCCCCGGGGGGGCCGCCTACAATGAGCAGTTCTTC
CASSPGGAAYNEQFF
>TRBV7-8|.|TRBJ1-1|.
TGTGCCAGCAGCTTAATCGGGGTCTTCAACACTGAAGCTTTCTTT
CASSLIGVFNTEAFF
>TRBV29-1|TRBD1|TRBJ2-5|.
TGCAGCGTATCAGGGGGCGATGAGACCCAGTACTTC
CSVSGGDETQYF
>TRBV7-2|TRBD1|TRBJ2-6|few
TGTGCCAGCAGCTTAGATCAGGGGGCTTGGGGGGCCAACGTCCTGACTTTC
CASSLDQGAWGANVLTF
>TRBV4-2|.|TRBJ2-3|.
TGTGCCAGCAGCCAGAGCGCGTTCGGTACAGATACGCAGTATTTT
CASSQSAFGTDTQYF
>TRBV12-3/TRBV12-4|.|TRBJ2-3|.
TGTGCCAGCACTCCGTGCACAGATACGCAGTATTTT
CASTPCTDTQYF
>TRBV14|TRBD2|TRBJ2-7|.
TGTGCCAGCAGCCAGGAGGGACTAGCGGGGCCCTACGAGCAGTACTTC
CASSQEGLAGPYEQYF
>TRBV7-9|.|TRBJ2-3|.
TGTGCCAGCAGCTTAATCGACAGGCGCCTCACAGATACGCAGTATTTT
CASSLIDRRLTDTQYF
>TRBV7-2|.|TRBJ2-1|few
TGTGCCAGCAGCTTAGGAGTACTGGGGACCAATGAGCAGTTCTTC
CASSLGVLGTNEQFF
>TRBV4-1|.|TRBJ1-1|few
TGCGCCAGCAGCCAAAGATGGGCAGGCACTGAAGCTTTCTTT
CASSQRWAGTEAFF
>TRBV20-1|.|TRBJ2-7|.
TGCAGCTCTCCGACTTTTCGCAGCGGCACCTACGAGCAGTACTTC
CSSPTFRSGTYEQYF
>TRBV10-3|.|TRBJ1-2|few
TGTGCCACCAGAACGAGCGAAATTAACTATGGCTACACCTTC
CATRTSEINYGYTF
>TRBV4-1|TRBD1|TRBJ1-2|.
TGCGCCAGCAGCCAAGATCCGGACAGGCTGTATGGCTACACCTTC
CASSQDPDRLYGYTF
>TRBV27|.|TRBJ2-7|.
TGTGCCAGCAGTTTCCGAGCGGATCCCTCCCGCGAGCAGTACTTC
CASSFRADPSREQYF
>TRBV28|TRBD2|TRBJ2-7|few
TGTGCCAGCACCTCTGGGGGGGGAGCCTACGAGCAGTACTTC
CASTSGGGAYEQYF
>TRBV7-8|.|TRBJ2-5|.
TGTGCCAGCAGCGTCCGGCTGGGGGAAGAGACCCAGTACTTC
CASSVRLGEETQYF
>TRBV6-1|TRBD2|TRBJ2-2|.
TGTGCCAGCACGAGACTAGCGGGAGAGGGCACCGGGGAGCTGTTTTTT
CASTRLAGEGTGELFF
>TRBV12-3/TRBV12-4|TRBD2|TRBJ2-1|.
TGTGCCAGCAGTTTAATAGCGGGTGAGCAGTTCTTC
CASSLIAGEQFF
>TRBV3-1|.|TRBJ2-5|.
TGTGCCACGGGAAAAGAGACCCAGTACTTC
CATGKETQYF
>TRBV20-1|TRBD1|TRBJ2-5|.
TGCAGTGCTCCATTGACAGGGGAGGAGACCCAGTACTTC
CSAPLTGEETQYF
>TRBV20-1|TRBD2|TRBJ2-7|.
TGCAGTGCTAGAGATGGAATAGCGGGGACGGACGAGCAGTACTTC
CSARDGIAGTDEQYF
>TRBV27|.|TRBJ2-1|few
TGTGCCAGCAGTTCCACTAGTTGGGCGGATGAGCAGTTCTTC
CASSSTSWADEQFF
>TRBV12-3/TRBV12-4|TRBD1|TRBJ2-6|few
TGTGCCAGGGAACCGGGACAGCCTTATACTGGGGCCAACGTCCTGACTTTC
CAREPGQPYTGANVLTF
>TRBV25-1|TRBD2|TRBJ2-3|few
TGTGCCAGCAGGGGCATCAGTATAGCGGGGGGCTACACAGATACGCAGTATTTT
CASRGISIAGGYTDTQYF
>TRBV5-1|.|TRBJ2-1|.
TGCGCCAGCAGCTTGACGGACAGCTCCTACAATGAGCAGTTCTTC
CASSLTDSSYNEQFF
>TRBV9|.|TRBJ2-7|.
TGTGCCAGCAGCGTGGGTTCTGGACCCCAAAATGAGCAGTACTTC
CASSVGSGPQNEQYF
>TRBV27|.|TRBJ2-3|.
TGTGCCAGCAGCGGGCCGGGGATGCAGTATTTT
CASSGPGMQYF
>TRBV7-9|.|TRBJ2-1|.
TGTGCCAGCAGCCCCCCCCCTATCGCGAATGAGCAGTTCTTC
CASSPPPIANEQFF